Listed below are T cell receptor beta chains from one sample, sequenced in a study of T-cell reconstitution after alpha-beta-depleted transplantation in children. One entry per CDR3 protein results from TCRdb running MiXCR on the PCR reads. Among about 540,000 distinct CDR3 sequences listed, 15% to 20% were seen once. The sequenced sample was PBMCs from the stem cell graft donor, obtained from the stem cell graft. These receptors were collected from a human donor who donated a stem cell graft to a child with acute lymphoblastic leukemia. Both conserved end residues are part of each CDR3. D genes are given only for firm matches. Size tells how often a clone was seen (once, few, many) or the class of an expanded clone, and some rows leave it out.

clone size: many
V gene: TRBV5-1
J gene: TRBJ2-1
D gene: TRBD1
CDR3 DNA: TGCGCCAGCAGCTTGGGACAGGGGTGGAATGAGCAGTTCTTC
CDR3 protein: CASSLGQGWNEQFF

clone size: once
V gene: TRBV3-1
J gene: TRBJ2-7
D gene: TRBD2
CDR3 DNA: TGTGCCAGCAGCCCTGACCTTCGGACTAGTTCGTACGAGCAGTACTTC
CDR3 protein: CASSPDLRTSSYEQYF

clone size: .
V gene: TRBV18
J gene: TRBJ2-1
D gene: .
CDR3 DNA: TGTGCCAGCTCACCGGCGGAACTAACCTACAATGAGCAGTTCTTC
CDR3 protein: CASSPAELTYNEQFF

clone size: few
V gene: TRBV7-9
J gene: TRBJ2-7
D gene: TRBD1
CDR3 DNA: TGTGCCAGCAGCTTAGACGGCACAGGGGGGCGGAGAAAGTACTTC
CDR3 protein: CASSLDGTGGRRKYF

clone size: few
V gene: TRBV20-1
J gene: TRBJ2-7
D gene: .
CDR3 DNA: TGCAGTGCTAGAGCTCTCCCAGGGGGGACAGACAATTCCTACGAGCAGTACTTC
CDR3 protein: CSARALPGGTDNSYEQYF

clone size: few
V gene: TRBV5-1
J gene: TRBJ2-3
D gene: .
CDR3 DNA: TGCGCCAGCAGCCAACAGGTGGGCACAGATACGCAGTATTTT
CDR3 protein: CASSQQVGTDTQYF

clone size: few
V gene: TRBV18
J gene: TRBJ1-3
D gene: .
CDR3 DNA: TGTGCCAGCTCACCGGCCAGCTCTGGAAACACCATATATTTT
CDR3 protein: CASSPASSGNTIYF

clone size: few
V gene: TRBV7-3
J gene: TRBJ1-1
D gene: .
CDR3 DNA: TGTGCCAGCAGCCGCGACATCCTTTCGAACACTGAAGCTTTCTTT
CDR3 protein: CASSRDILSNTEAFF

clone size: many
V gene: TRBV12-3/TRBV12-4
J gene: TRBJ1-5
D gene: .
CDR3 DNA: TGTGCCAGCAGTTTAATGGAATACAATCAGCCCCAGCATTTT
CDR3 protein: CASSLMEYNQPQHF

clone size: .
V gene: TRBV5-4
J gene: TRBJ2-2
D gene: TRBD2
CDR3 DNA: TGTGCCAGCAGCTCCCGACTAGCAGCGAACACCGGGGAGCTGTTTTTT
CDR3 protein: CASSSRLAANTGELFF

clone size: .
V gene: TRBV24-1
J gene: TRBJ2-1
D gene: .
CDR3 DNA: TGTGCCACCAGTGATTTCTGGCGGGACAATGAGCAGTTCTTC
CDR3 protein: CATSDFWRDNEQFF

clone size: .
V gene: TRBV25-1
J gene: TRBJ2-7
D gene: .
CDR3 DNA: TGTGCCAGCAGTGAATACGTCGAGGACTCCTACGAGCAGTACTTC
CDR3 protein: CASSEYVEDSYEQYF

clone size: few
V gene: TRBV15
J gene: TRBJ2-7
D gene: .
CDR3 DNA: TGTGCCACCAGCAGAGAGGGGGATACCTCCTACGAGCAGTACTTC
CDR3 protein: CATSREGDTSYEQYF

clone size: .
V gene: TRBV25-1
J gene: TRBJ1-1
D gene: TRBD1
CDR3 DNA: TGTGCCAGCAGCGGACAGGGGGGGATGGACTTTAGCGTGAACACTGAAGCTTTCTTT
CDR3 protein: CASSGQGGMDFSVNTEAFF

clone size: .
V gene: TRBV5-5
J gene: TRBJ2-7
D gene: .
CDR3 DNA: TGTGCCAGCAGCTTGGAAGTGGTGGGGCAGTACTTC
CDR3 protein: CASSLEVVGQYF

clone size: few
V gene: TRBV10-3
J gene: TRBJ1-1
D gene: .
CDR3 DNA: TGTGCCATCAGTGAGGAGCTCAACACTGAAGCTTTCTTT
CDR3 protein: CAISEELNTEAFF

clone size: few
V gene: TRBV3-1
J gene: TRBJ2-1
D gene: .
CDR3 DNA: TGTGCCAGCAGCCAAGATTACTACAATGAGCAGTTCTTC
CDR3 protein: CASSQDYYNEQFF

clone size: few
V gene: TRBV6-1
J gene: TRBJ1-1
D gene: .
CDR3 DNA: TGTGCCAGCAGTATTTTAACAGGGTTCACTGAAGCTTTCTTT
CDR3 protein: CASSILTGFTEAFF

clone size: .
V gene: TRBV7-9
J gene: TRBJ2-1
D gene: .
CDR3 DNA: TGTGCCAGCACCCCGAGCGGGTTAAAATCCTACAATGAGCAGTTCTTC
CDR3 protein: CASTPSGLKSYNEQFF

clone size: .
V gene: TRBV7-2
J gene: TRBJ2-2
D gene: .
CDR3 DNA: TGTGCCAGCCCTAGCTCGGCACACCAGAACACCGGGGAGCTGTTTTTT
CDR3 protein: CASPSSAHQNTGELFF

clone size: few
V gene: TRBV5-5
J gene: TRBJ2-4
D gene: .
CDR3 DNA: TGTGCCAGCAGCTCAGGGAGGGGGGGCAAGAGCAAAAACATTCAGTACTTC
CDR3 protein: CASSSGRGGKSKNIQYF

clone size: .
V gene: TRBV6-1
J gene: TRBJ2-1
D gene: .
CDR3 DNA: TGTGCCAGCAGAGAAGCGGGCTTCTCCTACAATGAGCAGTTCTTC
CDR3 protein: CASREAGFSYNEQFF

clone size: few
V gene: TRBV7-3
J gene: TRBJ2-3
D gene: .
CDR3 DNA: TGTGCCAGCAGCTTAACTCCTAACCCCGGGATAGCCACAGATACGCAGTATTTT
CDR3 protein: CASSLTPNPGIATDTQYF

clone size: .
V gene: TRBV3-2
J gene: TRBJ2-6
D gene: .
CDR3 DNA: TGTGCCAGCAGCAATCGCGGGGACAGGCTTTCTGGGGCCAACGTCCTGACTTTC
CDR3 protein: CASSNRGDRLSGANVLTF

clone size: many
V gene: TRBV20-1
J gene: TRBJ2-3
D gene: .
CDR3 DNA: TGCAGTGCTGGGTCCCCCCGGGATATATACACAGATACGCAGTATTTT
CDR3 protein: CSAGSPRDIYTDTQYF

clone size: .
V gene: TRBV7-3
J gene: TRBJ2-1
D gene: .
CDR3 DNA: TGTGCCAGCAGCTTAGGTTTCAATTTTAACGACAATGAGCAGTTCTTC
CDR3 protein: CASSLGFNFNDNEQFF

clone size: .
V gene: TRBV12-3/TRBV12-4
J gene: TRBJ2-7
D gene: .
CDR3 DNA: TGTGCCAGCAGTATCCAGGAAAACGCCTACGAGCAGTACTTC
CDR3 protein: CASSIQENAYEQYF

clone size: .
V gene: TRBV9
J gene: TRBJ1-2
D gene: .
CDR3 DNA: TGTGCCAGCAGCCCGGCCGGGATGATCGGCTACACCTTC
CDR3 protein: CASSPAGMIGYTF

clone size: .
V gene: TRBV5-4
J gene: TRBJ2-2
D gene: TRBD2
CDR3 DNA: TGTGCCAGCAGCTTGGGTGGTAGCGGGAGCCCTATGGGAAACACCGGGGAGCTGTTTTTT
CDR3 protein: CASSLGGSGSPMGNTGELFF